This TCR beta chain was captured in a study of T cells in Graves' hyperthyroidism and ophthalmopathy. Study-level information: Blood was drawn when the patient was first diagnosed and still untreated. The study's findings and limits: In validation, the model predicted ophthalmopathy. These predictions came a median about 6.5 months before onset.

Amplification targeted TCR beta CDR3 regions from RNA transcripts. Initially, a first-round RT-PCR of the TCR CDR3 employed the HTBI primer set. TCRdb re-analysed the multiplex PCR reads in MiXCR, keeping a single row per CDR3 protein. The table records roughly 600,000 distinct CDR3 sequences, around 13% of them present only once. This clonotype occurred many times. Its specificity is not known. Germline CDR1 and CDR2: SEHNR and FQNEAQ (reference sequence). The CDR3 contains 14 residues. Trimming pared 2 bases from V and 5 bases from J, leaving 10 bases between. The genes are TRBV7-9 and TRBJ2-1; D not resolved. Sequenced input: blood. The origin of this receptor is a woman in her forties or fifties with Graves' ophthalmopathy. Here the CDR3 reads CASSLSNRDNEQFF. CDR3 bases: TGTGCCAGCAGCTTAAGCAACAGAGACAATGAGCAGTTCTTC.